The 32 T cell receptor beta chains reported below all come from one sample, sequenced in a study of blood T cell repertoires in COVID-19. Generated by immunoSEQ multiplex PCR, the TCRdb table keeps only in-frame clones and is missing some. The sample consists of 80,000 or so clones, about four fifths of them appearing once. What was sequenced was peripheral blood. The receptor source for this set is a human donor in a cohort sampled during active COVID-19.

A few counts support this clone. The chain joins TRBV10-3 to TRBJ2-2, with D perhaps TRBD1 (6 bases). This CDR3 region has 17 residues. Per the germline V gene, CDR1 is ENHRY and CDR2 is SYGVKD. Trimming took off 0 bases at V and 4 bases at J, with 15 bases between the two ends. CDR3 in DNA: TGTGCCATCAGTGAGTCGAAAGGGCAGGGGACCACCGGGGAGCTGTTTTTT. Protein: CAISESKGQGTTGELFF.

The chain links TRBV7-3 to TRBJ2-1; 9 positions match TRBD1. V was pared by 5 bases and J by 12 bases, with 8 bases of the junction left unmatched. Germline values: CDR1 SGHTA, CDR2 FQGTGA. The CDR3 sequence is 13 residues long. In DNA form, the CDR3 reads TGTGCCAGCAGCCCAGGGACAGGGCTCGGGCAGTTCTTC. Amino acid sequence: CASSPGTGLGQFF.

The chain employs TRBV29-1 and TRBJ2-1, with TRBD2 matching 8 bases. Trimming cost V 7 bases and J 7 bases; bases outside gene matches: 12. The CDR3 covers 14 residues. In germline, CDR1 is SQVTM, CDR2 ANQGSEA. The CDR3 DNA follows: TGCAGCGCGGGGGGGAACACCGCGGGGAATGAGCAGTTCTTC. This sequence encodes CSAGGNTAGNEQFF.

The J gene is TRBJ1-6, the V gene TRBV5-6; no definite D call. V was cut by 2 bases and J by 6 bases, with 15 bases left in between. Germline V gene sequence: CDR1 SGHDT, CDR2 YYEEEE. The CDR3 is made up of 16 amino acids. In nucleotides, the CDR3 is TGTGCCAGCAGCTTAAGTCCCGGTGGGAGTAATTCACCCCTCCACTTT. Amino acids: CASSLSPGGSNSPLHF.

In nucleotides, the CDR3 is TGTGCCAGCAGCCCAACGAGCCAAGCACTCGGTGAGCAGTTCTTC. This codes for CASSPTSQALGEQFF. The chain recombines TRBV7-3 with TRBJ2-1; D unresolved. The V end was cut by 5 bases, the J end by 9 bases, with 20 bases between. The V gene's germline CDR1 is SGHTA and CDR2 FQGTGA. The CDR3 consists of 15 residues.

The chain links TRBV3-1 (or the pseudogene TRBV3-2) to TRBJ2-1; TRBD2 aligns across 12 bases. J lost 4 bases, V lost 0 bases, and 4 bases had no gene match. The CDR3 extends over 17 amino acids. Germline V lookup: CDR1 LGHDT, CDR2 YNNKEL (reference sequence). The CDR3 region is CASSQDLTSGSYNEQFF. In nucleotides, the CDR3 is TGTGCCAGCAGCCAAGATCTGACTAGCGGGAGTTACAATGAGCAGTTCTTC.

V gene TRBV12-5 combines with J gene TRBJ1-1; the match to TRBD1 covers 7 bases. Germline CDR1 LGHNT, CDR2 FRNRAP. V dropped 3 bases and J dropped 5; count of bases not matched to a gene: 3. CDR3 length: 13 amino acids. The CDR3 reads CASGLQGFTEAFF. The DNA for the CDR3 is TGTGCTAGTGGTTTACAGGGGTTTACTGAAGCTTTCTTT.

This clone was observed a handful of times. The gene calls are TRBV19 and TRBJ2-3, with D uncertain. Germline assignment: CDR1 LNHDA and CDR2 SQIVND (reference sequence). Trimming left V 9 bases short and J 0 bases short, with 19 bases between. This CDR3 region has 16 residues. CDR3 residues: CASTVDTTLSTDTQYF. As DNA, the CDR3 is TGTGCCAGCACCGTAGACACGACCCTTAGCACAGATACGCAGTATTTT.

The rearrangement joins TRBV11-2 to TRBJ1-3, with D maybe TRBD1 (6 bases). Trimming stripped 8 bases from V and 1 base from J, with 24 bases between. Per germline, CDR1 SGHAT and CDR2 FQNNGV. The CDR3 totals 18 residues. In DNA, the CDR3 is TGTGCCAGCGGTCAAGGATGGGACACCGACGGGTCTGGAAACACCATATATTTT. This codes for CASGQGWDTDGSGNTIYF.

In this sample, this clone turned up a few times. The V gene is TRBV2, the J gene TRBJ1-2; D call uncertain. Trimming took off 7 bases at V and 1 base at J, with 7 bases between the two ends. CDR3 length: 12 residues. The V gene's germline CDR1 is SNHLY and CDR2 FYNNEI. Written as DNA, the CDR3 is TGTGCCAGCAACGACAATAACTATGGCTACACCTTC. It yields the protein CASNDNNYGYTF.

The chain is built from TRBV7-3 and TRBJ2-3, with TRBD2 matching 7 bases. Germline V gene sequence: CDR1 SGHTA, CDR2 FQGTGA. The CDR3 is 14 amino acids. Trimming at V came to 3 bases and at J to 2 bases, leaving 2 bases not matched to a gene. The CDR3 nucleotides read TGTGCCAGCAGCTTGGGAGGGGACACAGATACGCAGTATTTT. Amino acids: CASSLGGDTDTQYF.

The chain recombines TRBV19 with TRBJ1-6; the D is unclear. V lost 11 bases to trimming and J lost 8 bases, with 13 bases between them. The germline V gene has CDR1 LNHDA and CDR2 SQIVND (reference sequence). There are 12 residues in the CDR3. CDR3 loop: CAELVGDSPLHF. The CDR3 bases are TGTGCCGAGCTGGTCGGGGATTCACCCCTCCACTTT.

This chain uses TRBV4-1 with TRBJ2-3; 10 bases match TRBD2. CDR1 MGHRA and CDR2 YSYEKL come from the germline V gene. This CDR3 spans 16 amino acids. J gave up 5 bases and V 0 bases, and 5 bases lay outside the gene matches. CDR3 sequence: CASSQEGAGGLDTQYF. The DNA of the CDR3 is TGCGCCAGCAGCCAAGAAGGAGCGGGAGGGCTAGATACGCAGTATTTT.

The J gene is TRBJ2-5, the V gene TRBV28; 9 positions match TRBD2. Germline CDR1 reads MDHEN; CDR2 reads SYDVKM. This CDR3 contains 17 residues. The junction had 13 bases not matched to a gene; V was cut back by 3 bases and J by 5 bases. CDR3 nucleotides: TGTGCCAGCAGTTTTGGTAGCGGGAGTCTCGAATTTGAGACCCAGTACTTC. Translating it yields CASSFGSGSLEFETQYF.

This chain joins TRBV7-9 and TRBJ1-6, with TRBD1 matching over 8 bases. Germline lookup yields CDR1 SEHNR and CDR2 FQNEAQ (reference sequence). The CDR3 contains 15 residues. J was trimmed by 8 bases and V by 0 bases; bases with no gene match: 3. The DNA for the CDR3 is TGTGCCAGCAGCTTAGCGGGGACAGGAGATTCACCCCTCCACTTT. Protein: CASSLAGTGDSPLHF.

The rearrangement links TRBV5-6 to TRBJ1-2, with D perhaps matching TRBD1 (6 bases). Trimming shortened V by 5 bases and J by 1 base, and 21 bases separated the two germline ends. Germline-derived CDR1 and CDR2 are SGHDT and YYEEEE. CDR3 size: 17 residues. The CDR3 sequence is CASSTGLTRLLNYGYTF. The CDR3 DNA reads TGTGCCAGCAGTACAGGGCTGACACGTCTTCTTAACTATGGCTACACCTTC.

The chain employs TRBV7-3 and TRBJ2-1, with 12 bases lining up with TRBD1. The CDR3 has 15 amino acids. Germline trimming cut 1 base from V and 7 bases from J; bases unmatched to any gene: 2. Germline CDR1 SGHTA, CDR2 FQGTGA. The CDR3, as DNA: TGTGCCAGCAGCTTAAGGGGACAGGGGGCTAATGAGCAGTTCTTC. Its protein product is CASSLRGQGANEQFF.

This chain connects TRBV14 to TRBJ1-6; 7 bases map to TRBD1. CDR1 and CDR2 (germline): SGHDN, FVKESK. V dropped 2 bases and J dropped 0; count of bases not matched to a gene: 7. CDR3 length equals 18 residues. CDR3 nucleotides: TGTGCCAGCAGCCAAAGACAGGGTGGATTCTCCTATAATTCACCCCTCCACTTT. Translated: CASSQRQGGFSYNSPLHF.

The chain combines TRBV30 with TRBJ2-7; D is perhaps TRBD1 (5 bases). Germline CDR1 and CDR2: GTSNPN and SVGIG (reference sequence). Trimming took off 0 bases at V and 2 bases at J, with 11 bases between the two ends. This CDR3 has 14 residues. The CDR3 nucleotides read TGTGCCTGGAGTGTACTGGGGCGGACCTACGAGCAGTACTTC. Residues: CAWSVLGRTYEQYF.

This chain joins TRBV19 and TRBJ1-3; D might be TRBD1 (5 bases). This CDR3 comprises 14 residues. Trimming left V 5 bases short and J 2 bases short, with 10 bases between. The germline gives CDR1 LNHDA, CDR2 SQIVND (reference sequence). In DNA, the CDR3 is TGTGCCAGTAGTCCCCGGGGGGCTGGAAACACCATATATTTT. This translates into CASSPRGAGNTIYF. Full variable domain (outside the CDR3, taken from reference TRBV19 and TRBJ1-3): DGGITQSPKYLFRKEGQNVTLSCEQNLNHDAMYWYRQDPGQGLRLIYYSQIVNDFQKGDIAEGYSVSREKKESFPLTVTSAQKNPTAFYLCASSPRGAGNTIYFGEGSWLTVV.

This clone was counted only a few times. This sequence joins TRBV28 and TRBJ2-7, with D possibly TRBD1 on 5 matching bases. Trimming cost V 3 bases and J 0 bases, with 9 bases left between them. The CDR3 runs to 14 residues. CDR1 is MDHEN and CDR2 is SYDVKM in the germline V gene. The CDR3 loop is CASSLKGVSYEQYF. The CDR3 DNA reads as TGTGCCAGCAGTTTGAAAGGGGTCTCCTACGAGCAGTACTTC.

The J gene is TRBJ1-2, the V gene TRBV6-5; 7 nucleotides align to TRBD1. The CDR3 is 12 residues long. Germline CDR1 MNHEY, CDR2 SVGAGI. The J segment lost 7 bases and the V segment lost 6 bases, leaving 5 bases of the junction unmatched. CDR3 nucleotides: TGTGCCAGCAGAGATACAGGGGCTGGCTACACCTTC. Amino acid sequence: CASRDTGAGYTF.

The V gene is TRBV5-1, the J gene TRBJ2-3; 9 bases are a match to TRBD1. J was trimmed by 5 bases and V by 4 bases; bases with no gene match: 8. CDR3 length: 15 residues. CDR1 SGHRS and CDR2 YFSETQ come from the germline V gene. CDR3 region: CASSARDRAEDTQYF. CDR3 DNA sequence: TGCGCCAGCAGCGCCCGGGACAGGGCCGAAGATACGCAGTATTTT.

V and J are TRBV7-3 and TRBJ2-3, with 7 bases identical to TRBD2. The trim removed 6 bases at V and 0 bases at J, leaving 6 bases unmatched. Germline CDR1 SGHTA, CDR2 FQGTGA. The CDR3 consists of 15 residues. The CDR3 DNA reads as TGTGCCAGCAGACCTGGTAGCGGGAGCACAGATACGCAGTATTTT. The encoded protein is CASRPGSGSTDTQYF.

CDR3 protein: CASSQRWDSGSQYF. The CDR3 DNA sequence: TGTGCCAGCAGCCAAAGGTGGGACAGTGGGTCACAGTATTTT. The J gene is TRBJ2-3, the V gene TRBV3-1 (or the pseudogene TRBV3-2); TRBD1 aligns across 7 bases. CDR1 and CDR2 from the germline V gene are LGHDT and YNNKEL (reference sequence). This CDR3 contains 14 residues. V shed 2 bases and J 12 bases; nucleotides not matched to a gene: 11.

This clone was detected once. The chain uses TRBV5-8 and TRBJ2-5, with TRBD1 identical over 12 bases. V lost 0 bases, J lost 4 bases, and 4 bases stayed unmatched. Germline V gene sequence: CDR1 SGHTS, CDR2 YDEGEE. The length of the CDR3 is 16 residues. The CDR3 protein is CASSLAGTGGLETQYF. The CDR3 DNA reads TGTGCCAGCAGCTTGGCCGGGACAGGGGGCCTAGAGACCCAGTACTTC.

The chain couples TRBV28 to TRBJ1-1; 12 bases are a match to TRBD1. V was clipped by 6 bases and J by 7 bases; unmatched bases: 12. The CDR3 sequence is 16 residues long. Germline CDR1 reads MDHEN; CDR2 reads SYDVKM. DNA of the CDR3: TGTGCCAGCAGGCACCCCGGGACAGGGGGCGGGGATGAAGCTTTCTTT. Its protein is CASRHPGTGGGDEAFF.

The CDR3 DNA reads as TGTGCCAGCGCGGGTGCGGGGGACACAGATACGCAGTATTTT. This sequence encodes CASAGAGDTDTQYF. This sequence joins TRBV25-1 and TRBJ2-3, with 7 bases lining up with TRBD2. V gave up 8 bases and J gave up 2 bases; unmatched junction bases: 7. CDR3 length: 14 amino acids. CDR1 and CDR2 (germline): MGHDK, SYGVNS.

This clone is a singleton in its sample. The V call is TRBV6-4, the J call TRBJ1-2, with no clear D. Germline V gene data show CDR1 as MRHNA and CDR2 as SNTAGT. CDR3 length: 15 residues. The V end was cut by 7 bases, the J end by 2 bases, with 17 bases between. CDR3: CASTPVTGNNYGYTF. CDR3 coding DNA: TGTGCCAGCACTCCTGTAACGGGGAACAACTATGGCTACACCTTC.

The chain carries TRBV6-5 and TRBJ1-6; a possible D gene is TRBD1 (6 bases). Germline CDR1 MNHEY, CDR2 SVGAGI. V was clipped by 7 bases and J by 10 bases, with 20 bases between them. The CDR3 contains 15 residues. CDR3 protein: CASTRTGLGDSPLHF. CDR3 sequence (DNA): TGTGCCAGCACTAGAACAGGGTTGGGGGACTCACCCCTCCACTTT.

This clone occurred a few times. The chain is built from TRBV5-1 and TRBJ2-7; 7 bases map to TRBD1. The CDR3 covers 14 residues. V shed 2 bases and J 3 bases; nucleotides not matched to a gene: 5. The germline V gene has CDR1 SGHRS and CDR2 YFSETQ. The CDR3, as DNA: TGCGCCAGCAGCTTAACCGGACAGGTCTACGAGCAGTACTTC. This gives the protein CASSLTGQVYEQYF.

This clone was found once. DNA of the CDR3: TGCGCCAGCAGCTTGGGGCAATACAATGAGCAGTTCTTC. Amino acids: CASSLGQYNEQFF. The gene calls are TRBV5-1 and TRBJ2-1; D remains unclear. Trimming left V 0 bases short and J 4 bases short, with 5 bases between. CDR1 is SGHRS, CDR2 YFSETQ, per germline. The length of the CDR3 is 13 residues.